The text below deals with one TCR beta chain. Its antigen specificity is not known. One base away there is no much larger clone; base qualities are not given. These data belong to a study of blood T cell repertoires in COVID-19 (dated by TCRdb to the early 2020s). With regard to the full study: Samples from collaborators originated in the United States, Italy and Spain and spanned both the acute and convalescent phases of COVID-19. Where available, HLA class I and class II types were obtained from metadata supplied by the sample provider rather than from assay-based typing. The repertoires were made available in a free public database intended to serve as a resource for research on the immune response to SARS-CoV-2. The prospective study material was composed of cDNA or gDNA derived from T cells, B-cell-depleted T cells, or PBMCs. Subjects who had been exposed to COVID-19, were actively infected with it, or had recovered from it provided the deeply sampled blood TCRbeta repertoires that made up the dataset. Nearly every sample came with metadata listing a de-identified subject ID, COVID-19 status, age in years and sex. The samples were drawn from the first 160 participants of the ongoing ImmuneRACE study and from 1,254 subjects provided by 6 global collaborators.

Beyond this particular receptor, the publication reports: The amount of clinical and demographic metadata varied by source and participant and was provided uncurated.

Clipping removes 4 bases from V and 1 base from J, with 8 as the unmatched junction base count. The CDR3 measures 19 amino acids from cysteine to phenylalanine. Here the CDR3 DNA is all that survives: 57 bases in frame from base 1. Per the germline V gene (reference sequence), LNHDA is the CDR1 and SQIVND is the CDR2. Collaborating institutions collected whole blood in K2EDTA tubes following their own protocols. For TCRbeta analysis, collaborators shipped samples as frozen whole blood, isolated PBMCs, or DNA extracted from either of those sample types. TCRbeta CDR3 regions were amplified from genomic DNA using the immunoSEQ Assay, a bias-controlled multiplex PCR. As for the authors' bioinformatics: The number of nucleated cells in each sample was estimated by amplification of reference gene primers within the assay. To quantify the absolute abundance of each unique TCRbeta CDR3 rearrangement, sequence reads were collapsed and filtered. For each sample, productive Simpson clonality was calculated as the square root of Simpson's diversity index across productive rearrangements. Drawn from immuneACCESS, this table holds only the in-frame rearrangements with V and J called that TCRdb kept. Clones are partly lost; checked studies trace under half to an unresolved V gene and leave the rest unexplained. Clonal size and the V and J genes are those of that table, whereas D and trimming came from the DNA. Within this sample are under 300,000 clones, with less than 90% of them counted one time only. The ten largest make up around 6.5% of the sample.

The chain was built from TRBV19 and TRBJ2-3; the central 16 bases match TRBD2. The receptor's source is a man between 60 and 70 years old with acute or convalescent COVID-19. The sample was peripheral blood. The nucleotide sequence is given as TGTGCCAGTAGTACCCCCGGGACTAGCGGGAGGGCCGGCACAGATACGCAGTATTTT. It specifies CASSTPGTSGRAGTDTQYF.